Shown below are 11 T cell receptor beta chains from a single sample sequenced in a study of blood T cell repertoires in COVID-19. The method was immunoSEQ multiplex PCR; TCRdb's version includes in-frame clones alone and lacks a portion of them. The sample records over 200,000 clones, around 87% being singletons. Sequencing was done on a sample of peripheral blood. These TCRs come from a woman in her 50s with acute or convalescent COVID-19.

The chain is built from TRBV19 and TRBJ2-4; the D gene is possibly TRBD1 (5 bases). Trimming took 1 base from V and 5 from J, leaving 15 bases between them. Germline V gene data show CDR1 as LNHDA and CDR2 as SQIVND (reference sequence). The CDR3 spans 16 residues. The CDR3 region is CASSIVGQGAQNIQYF. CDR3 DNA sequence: TGTGCCAGTAGTATAGTGGGCCAAGGGGCCCAAAACATTCAGTACTTC.

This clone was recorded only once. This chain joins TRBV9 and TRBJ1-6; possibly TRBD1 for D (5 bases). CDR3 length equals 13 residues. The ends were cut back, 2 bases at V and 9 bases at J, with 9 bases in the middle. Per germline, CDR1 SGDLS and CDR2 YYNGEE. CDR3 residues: CASSVGLGSPLHF. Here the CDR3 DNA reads TGTGCCAGCAGCGTGGGGCTGGGTTCACCCCTCCACTTT.

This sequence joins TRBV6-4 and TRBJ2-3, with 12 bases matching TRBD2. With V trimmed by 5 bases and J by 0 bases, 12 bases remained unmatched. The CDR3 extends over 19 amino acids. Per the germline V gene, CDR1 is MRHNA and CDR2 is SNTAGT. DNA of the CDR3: TGTGCCAGCAGTCCCTTCGCTAGCGGGAGGGCCCGTAGCACAGATACGCAGTATTTT. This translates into CASSPFASGRARSTDTQYF.

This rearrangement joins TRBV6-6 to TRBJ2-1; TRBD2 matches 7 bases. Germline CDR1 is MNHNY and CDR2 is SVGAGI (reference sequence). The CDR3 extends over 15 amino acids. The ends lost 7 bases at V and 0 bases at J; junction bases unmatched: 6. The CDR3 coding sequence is TGTGCCAGCATGGGCGGGAGAAGCTCCTACAATGAGCAGTTCTTC. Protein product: CASMGGRSSYNEQFF.

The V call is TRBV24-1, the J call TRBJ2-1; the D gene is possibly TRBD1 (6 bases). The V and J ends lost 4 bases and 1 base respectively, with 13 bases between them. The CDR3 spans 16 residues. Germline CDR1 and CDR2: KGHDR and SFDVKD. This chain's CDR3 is CATSEPTGRSYNEQFF. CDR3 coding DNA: TGTGCCACCAGTGAGCCGACAGGCAGGTCCTACAATGAGCAGTTCTTC.

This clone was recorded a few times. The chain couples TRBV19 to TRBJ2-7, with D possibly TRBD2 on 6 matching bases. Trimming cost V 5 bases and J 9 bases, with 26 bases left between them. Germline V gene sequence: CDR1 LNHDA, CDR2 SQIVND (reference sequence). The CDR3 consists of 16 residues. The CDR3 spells CASSSGWGELNYGQYF. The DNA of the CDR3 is TGTGCCAGTAGTTCCGGTTGGGGGGAGCTGAACTATGGGCAGTACTTC.

DNA for the CDR3: TGTGCCAGCAGTACACCCGGACAGAGTAACACTGAAGCTTTCTTT. Protein sequence: CASSTPGQSNTEAFF. The V and J genes are TRBV28 and TRBJ1-1; D perhaps matches TRBD1 (6 bases). Trimming cost V 5 bases and J 2 bases, with 15 bases left between them. Looked up from germline, CDR1 is MDHEN and CDR2 is SYDVKM. The CDR3 totals 15 residues.

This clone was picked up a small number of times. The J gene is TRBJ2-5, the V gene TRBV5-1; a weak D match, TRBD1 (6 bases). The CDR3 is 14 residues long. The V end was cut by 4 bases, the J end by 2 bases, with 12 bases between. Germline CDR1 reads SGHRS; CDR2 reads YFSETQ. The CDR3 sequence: CASSPGQQQETQYF. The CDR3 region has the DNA TGCGCCAGCAGCCCCGGACAGCAGCAAGAGACCCAGTACTTC.

This chain's CDR3 is CASRKQGTNYGYTF. For the CDR3, the DNA is TGTGCCAGCAGGAAACAGGGGACTAACTATGGCTACACCTTC. The chain links TRBV28 to TRBJ1-2; 7 positions match TRBD1. The CDR3 runs to 14 residues. Per germline, CDR1 MDHEN and CDR2 SYDVKM. The junction had 4 bases not matched to a gene; V was cut back by 6 bases and J by 0 bases.

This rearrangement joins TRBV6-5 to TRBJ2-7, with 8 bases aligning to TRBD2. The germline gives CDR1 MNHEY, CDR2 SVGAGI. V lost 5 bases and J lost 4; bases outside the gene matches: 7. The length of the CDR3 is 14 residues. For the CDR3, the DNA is TGTGCCAGCAGTACGAGAACTAGCGGATACGAGCAGTACTTC. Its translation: CASSTRTSGYEQYF.

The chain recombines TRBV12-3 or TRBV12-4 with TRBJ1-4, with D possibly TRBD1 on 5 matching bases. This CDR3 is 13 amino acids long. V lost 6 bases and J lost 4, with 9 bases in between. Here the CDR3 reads CASSQGFNEKLFF. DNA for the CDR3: TGTGCCAGCAGCCAGGGTTTTAATGAAAAACTGTTTTTT.